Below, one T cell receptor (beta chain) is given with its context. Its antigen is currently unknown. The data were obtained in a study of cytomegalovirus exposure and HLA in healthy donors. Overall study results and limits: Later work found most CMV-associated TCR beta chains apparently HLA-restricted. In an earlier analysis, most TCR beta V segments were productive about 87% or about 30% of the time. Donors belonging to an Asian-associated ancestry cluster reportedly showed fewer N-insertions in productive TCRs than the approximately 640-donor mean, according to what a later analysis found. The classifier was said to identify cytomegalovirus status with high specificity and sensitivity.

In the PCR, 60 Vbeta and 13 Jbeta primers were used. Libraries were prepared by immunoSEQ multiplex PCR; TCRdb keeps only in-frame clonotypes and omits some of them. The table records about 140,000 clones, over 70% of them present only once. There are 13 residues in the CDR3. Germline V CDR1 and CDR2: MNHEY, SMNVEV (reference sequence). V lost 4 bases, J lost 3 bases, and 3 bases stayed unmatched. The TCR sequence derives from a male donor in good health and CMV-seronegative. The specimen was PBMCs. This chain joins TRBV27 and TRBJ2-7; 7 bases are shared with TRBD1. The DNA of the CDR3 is TGTGCCAGCAGTTGGGGGACAGACTACGAGCAGTACTTC. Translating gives CASSWGTDYEQYF.